Detailed here is one TCR beta chain. The sample is drawn from a study of T cell changes during pregnancy in multiple sclerosis. CDR1 and CDR2 from the germline V gene are MNHNY and SVGAGI (reference sequence). Unmatched junction bases numbered 8, after V lost 2 bases and J lost 5 bases. The CDR3 is made up of 16 amino acids. Libraries were prepared by immunoSEQ multiplex PCR; TCRdb keeps only in-frame clonotypes and omits some of them. The table includes under 75,000 clones, about 90% detected once. The chain joins TRBV6-6 to TRBJ2-3, with 9 nucleotides matching TRBD2. The clonotype comes from a female donor in good health, enrolled as a control in a pregnancy study. This specimen consisted of CD4+ T cells from peripheral blood mononuclear cells, obtained after pregnancy. Written as DNA, the CDR3 is TGTGCCAGCAGTTACGGCGGGGGGGCGCGAGGAGATACGCAGTATTTT. This encodes CASSYGGGARGDTQYF.